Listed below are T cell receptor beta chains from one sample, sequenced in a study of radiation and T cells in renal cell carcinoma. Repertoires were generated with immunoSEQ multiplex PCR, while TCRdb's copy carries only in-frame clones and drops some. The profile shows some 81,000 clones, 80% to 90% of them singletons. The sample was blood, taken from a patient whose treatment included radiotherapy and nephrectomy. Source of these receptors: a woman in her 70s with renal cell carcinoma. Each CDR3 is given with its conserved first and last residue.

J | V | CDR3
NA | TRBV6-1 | CASSGTESYEQYF
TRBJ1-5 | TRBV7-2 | CASSPKWDSNQPQHF
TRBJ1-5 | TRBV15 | CATSRGTAQPQHF
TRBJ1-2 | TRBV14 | CASGRAGSVYTF
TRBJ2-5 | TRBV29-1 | CSARQGPKTQYF
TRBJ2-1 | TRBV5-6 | CASSFRNEQFF
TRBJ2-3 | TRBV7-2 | CASSFLRRVEHTDTQYF
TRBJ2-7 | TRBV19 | CASSGPGQAEYEQYF
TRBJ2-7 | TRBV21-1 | CASSKTGYEQYF
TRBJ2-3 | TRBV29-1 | CSVDRGGTDTQYF
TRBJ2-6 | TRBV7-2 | CASSLMDRGLVSGANVLTF
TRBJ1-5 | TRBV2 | CASTTDRGRNQPQHF
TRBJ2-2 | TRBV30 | CAWSLTGANTGELFF
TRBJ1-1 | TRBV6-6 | CASSGDSGAFF
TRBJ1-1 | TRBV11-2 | CASSRTDTEAFF
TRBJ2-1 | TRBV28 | CASSPSEGRGPYNEQFF